A single sample is the source of the 24 T cell receptor beta chains below, sequenced in a study of CD8 T cells in ankylosing spondylitis. TCRdb called the 5' RACE reads again in MiXCR, with one record for every CDR3 protein. The profile shows 200,000 or so distinct CDR3 sequences, roughly 18% of them singletons. The sample comprised blood, either unsorted or a sorted T cell fraction (not recorded which). The receptors shown here come from a male donor under 30 with ankylosing spondylitis or in good health (not recorded which).

At least ten counts were recorded for this clonotype. The V gene is TRBV20-1, the J gene TRBJ2-7, with D perhaps matching TRBD1 (6 bases). With 1 base removed from V and 2 bases from J, the gap between germline ends came to 12 bases. There are 14 residues in the CDR3. From germline, CDR1 is DFQATT and CDR2 SNEGSKA (reference sequence). This CDR3 is CSARGYRETYEQYF. The CDR3 DNA is TGCAGTGCTAGAGGGTACAGGGAAACCTACGAGCAGTACTTC.

This clonotype was seen at least ten times. The chain has TRBV3-1 and TRBJ1-1, with D possibly TRBD1 on 6 matching bases. The V gene's germline CDR1 is LGHDT and CDR2 YNNKEL (reference sequence). The CDR3 spans 13 residues. V gave up 4 bases and J gave up 8 bases, with 14 bases separating them. In DNA form, the CDR3 reads TGTGCCAGCAGCCCGCGGCTGGGGGCCGAAGCTTTCTTT. Translation: CASSPRLGAEAFF.

This clonotype was counted ten times or more. The chain uses TRBV6-2 or TRBV6-3 and TRBJ2-1, with 7 bases fitting TRBD2. CDR1 is MNHEY, CDR2 SVGEGT, per germline. Trimming removed 6 bases from V and 5 bases from J; junction bases left unmatched: 7. The CDR3 has 14 amino acids. CDR3 DNA: TGTGCCAGCAGAGGACTAGGGTTGGACAATGAGCAGTTCTTC. Translating it yields CASRGLGLDNEQFF.

This clonotype has ten or more counts. The J gene is TRBJ2-5, the V gene TRBV19, with D perhaps matching TRBD2 (5 bases). The CDR3 spans 15 residues. The germline V and J ends were trimmed by 6 bases and 4 bases, with 18 bases remaining between them. CDR1 LNHDA and CDR2 SQIVND come from the germline V gene (reference sequence). DNA of the CDR3: TGTGCCAGTAGGGATCGACGGACCGGAGGAGAGACCCAGTACTTC. Translation: CASRDRRTGGETQYF.

The CDR3 loop is CSVKVSTEAFF. The CDR3 DNA follows: TGCAGCGTCAAAGTTAGTACTGAAGCTTTCTTT. The chain uses TRBV29-1 and TRBJ1-1; D uncertain. Trimming shortened V by 6 bases and J by 5 bases, and 10 bases separated the two germline ends. The CDR3 has 11 amino acids. Germline V lookup: CDR1 SQVTM, CDR2 ANQGSEA.

This clonotype was picked up many times. V usage is TRBV12-3 or TRBV12-4 and J usage is TRBJ2-3; 11 bases are a match to TRBD2. The CDR3 spans 16 residues. J was trimmed by 6 bases and V by 6 bases; bases with no gene match: 11. The CDR3 nucleotides read TGTGCCAGCAGCCCCCCGGGACTAGCGGTCCGGGATACGCAGTATTTT. Translation: CASSPPGLAVRDTQYF.

This clonotype was seen many times. This chain uses TRBV12-3 or TRBV12-4 with TRBJ2-4; D tentatively fits TRBD1 or TRBD2 (5 bases each). V was clipped by 3 bases and J by 0 bases, with 12 bases between them. The CDR3 is 16 amino acids. The CDR3 loop reads CASSFTGTLAKNIQYF. The CDR3 DNA is TGTGCCAGCAGTTTTACGGGGACGCTAGCCAAAAACATTCAGTACTTC.

Only one count was recorded for this clonotype. V usage is TRBV18 and J usage is TRBJ2-2; D is uncertain. The V gene lost 4 bases and the J gene lost 2 bases, with 11 bases spanning the gap. This CDR3 has 15 residues. From germline, CDR1 is KGHSH and CDR2 LQKENI. CDR3 residues: CASSLGSQNTGELFF. The CDR3 DNA reads TGTGCCAGCTCACTAGGATCCCAAAACACCGGGGAGCTGTTTTTT. The variable domain in full, with the rest retrieved from reference TRBV18 and TRBJ2-2, is NAGVMQNPRHLVRRRGQEARLRCSPMKGHSHVYWYRQLPEEGLKFMVYLQKENIIDESGMPKERFSAEFPKEGPSILRIQQVVRGDSAAYFCASSLGSQNTGELFFGEGSRLTVL.

This clonotype was picked up many times. This chain uses TRBV29-1 with TRBJ2-5; TRBD1 agrees at 7 bases. The CDR3 spans 15 residues. Germline CDR1 SQVTM, CDR2 ANQGSEA. The V segment lost 3 bases and the J segment 4 bases; nucleotides outside the gene matches: 11. This CDR3 reads CSVDPGAGGVETQYF. The CDR3 DNA sequence: TGCAGCGTTGACCCCGGGGCAGGGGGTGTAGAGACCCAGTACTTC.

This clonotype was seen at least ten times. The chain links TRBV27 to TRBJ2-3; a weak D match, TRBD2 (6 bases). V was pared by 2 bases and J by 6 bases, with 15 bases between. This CDR3 contains 15 residues. Germline values: CDR1 MNHEY, CDR2 SMNVEV (reference sequence). The CDR3 loop is CASSLPGLGGDTQYF. The CDR3 nucleotides are TGTGCCAGCAGTTTACCGGGACTGGGAGGTGATACGCAGTATTTT.

In its sample, this clonotype was seen many times. V is TRBV11-2 and J is TRBJ2-5, with TRBD1 matching 7 bases. In germline, CDR1 is SGHAT, CDR2 FQNNGV. The junction had 9 bases not matched to a gene; V was cut back by 5 bases and J by 0 bases. CDR3 size: 16 residues. In DNA form, the CDR3 reads TGTGCCAGCAGCCGCCGACAGGGCCTCTACCAAGAGACCCAGTACTTC. It encodes CASSRRQGLYQETQYF.

The chain combines TRBV7-7 with TRBJ2-7; D might be TRBD2 (6 bases). The CDR3 runs 15 residues. V shed 3 bases and J shed 2 bases, with 14 bases lying between them. The germline CDR1 and CDR2 sequences are SSHAT and FNYEAQ (reference sequence). CDR3 DNA: TGTGCCAGCAGCTTGACCGGGACGGGGGCCTACGAGCAGTACGTC. It codes for CASSLTGTGAYEQYV.

In its sample, this clonotype was seen many times. The chain joins TRBV18 to TRBJ2-5, with D possibly being TRBD1 (6 bases). With 3 bases removed from V and 1 base from J, the gap between germline ends came to 9 bases. Germline CDR1 KGHSH, CDR2 LQKENI. The CDR3 is 14 amino acids. The CDR3 here is CASSPGQIQETQYF. CDR3 DNA: TGTGCCAGCTCACCTGGACAGATCCAAGAGACCCAGTACTTC.

This clonotype was counted between two and nine times. V gene TRBV20-1 combines with J gene TRBJ2-3; D not certain. Germline loops: CDR1 DFQATT, CDR2 SNEGSKA (reference sequence). V lost 1 base to trimming and J lost 6 bases, with 20 bases between them. The CDR3 runs to 16 residues. DNA for the CDR3: TGCAGTGCTAGAGTTTCCCTGCTAGTCAGGCCGGATACGCAGTATTTT. This codes for CSARVSLLVRPDTQYF.

This clonotype has at least ten counts. The chain joins TRBV29-1 to TRBJ1-2, with D unclear. The CDR3 spans 12 residues. Per germline, CDR1 SQVTM and CDR2 ANQGSEA. V lost 7 bases and J lost 8, with 17 bases in between. The CDR3 spells CSAPGGTGGYTF. Here the CDR3 DNA reads TGCAGCGCCCCGGGAGGAACGGGCGGCTACACCTTC.

In its sample, this clonotype was seen many times. The chain employs TRBV11-2 and TRBJ2-1; D gene unclear. This CDR3 region has 13 residues. The germline CDR1 and CDR2 sequences are SGHAT and FQNNGV. Between the trimmed V and J ends, which lost 3 bases and 6 bases, there was a span of 9 bases. The CDR3 sequence is CASSFLAGNEQFF. DNA for the CDR3: TGTGCCAGCAGCTTCCTGGCAGGCAATGAGCAGTTCTTC.

The rearrangement uses TRBV29-1 and TRBJ2-1, with D possibly being TRBD2 (6 bases). V lost 3 bases and J lost 6, with 9 bases in between. In germline, CDR1 is SQVTM, CDR2 ANQGSEA. The CDR3 is made up of 12 amino acids. This CDR3 reads CSVDVGGNEQFF. The CDR3 DNA reads as TGCAGCGTTGACGTGGGGGGCAATGAGCAGTTCTTC.

This clonotype was detected many times. The J gene is TRBJ1-2, the V gene TRBV20-1, with D possibly TRBD1 on 6 matching bases. The V gene lost 6 bases and the J gene lost 3 bases, with 20 bases spanning the gap. From germline, CDR1 is DFQATT and CDR2 SNEGSKA (reference sequence). This CDR3 has 15 amino acids. The CDR3 protein is CSAHQVGTTYYGYTF. Here the CDR3 DNA reads TGCAGTGCCCATCAGGTCGGGACAACCTACTATGGCTACACCTTC.

The V gene is TRBV12-3 or TRBV12-4, the J gene TRBJ2-7; perhaps TRBD1 as D (7 bases). CDR3 size: 12 residues. V was clipped by 5 bases and J by 11 bases, with 16 bases between them. CDR3 loop: CASSQDDREEYF. CDR3 sequence (DNA): TGTGCCAGCAGTCAGGACGACAGGGAGGAGTACTTC.

This clonotype came up many times. The chain employs TRBV12-3 or TRBV12-4 and TRBJ2-1; D is possibly TRBD2 (6 bases). Trimming cost V 5 bases and J 15 bases, with 17 bases left between them. CDR3 length: 12 residues. CDR3 sequence: CASSPSLADRFF. CDR3 coding DNA: TGTGCCAGCAGTCCCTCATTAGCGGACCGGTTCTTC.

This clonotype was detected a few times. This sequence joins TRBV29-1 and TRBJ1-1; D remains ambiguous. Looked up from germline, CDR1 is SQVTM and CDR2 is ANQGSEA. V was shortened by 1 base and J by 11 bases, with 11 bases between the two germline ends. The CDR3 totals 11 residues. The CDR3 nucleotides read TGCAGCGTTGAAGGCGGGTTAGGGGCTTTCTTT. Protein sequence: CSVEGGLGAFF.

This chain's CDR3 is CASSLVLAGVSEQYF. DNA of the CDR3: TGTGCCAGCAGCTTAGTCCTAGCGGGAGTTTCCGAGCAGTACTTC. The rearrangement uses TRBV7-2 and TRBJ2-7; 10 bases fit TRBD2. J lost 6 bases, V lost 1 base, and 6 bases had no gene match. The germline V gene encodes CDR1 SGHTA and CDR2 FQGNSA. The CDR3 is 15 residues long.

This clonotype was seen many times. Written as DNA, the CDR3 is TGTGCCAGCAGCCAAGGAGGGGGCACCGGGGAGCTGTTTTTT. Translating it yields CASSQGGGTGELFF. V is TRBV3-1 and J is TRBJ2-2; D might be TRBD1 (6 bases). The V end was cut by 1 base, the J end by 4 bases, with 7 bases between. The germline CDR1 and CDR2 sequences are LGHDT and YNNKEL (reference sequence). The length of the CDR3 is 14 residues.

This clonotype was seen ten or more times. The rearrangement uses TRBV12-3 or TRBV12-4 and TRBJ2-5; D tentatively fits TRBD1 or TRBD2 (5 bases each). Trimming pared 5 bases from V and 7 bases from J, leaving 23 bases between. The CDR3 spans 16 residues. Here the CDR3 reads CASSPSSRGLRGTQYF. CDR3 nucleotide sequence: TGTGCCAGCAGTCCGAGTTCCCGGGGCCTCCGGGGGACCCAGTACTTC.